Listed below are T cell receptor beta chains from one sample, sequenced in a study of T cells after yellow fever vaccination. MiXCR, applied by TCRdb to the 5' RACE reads, yields one record per CDR3 protein. The data show approximately 340,000 distinct CDR3 sequences, more than 8.5% seen once. The specimen was PBMCs, collected on the day of the first yellow fever vaccination. These receptors all come from a man aged 18 to 29 who received the YFV17D yellow fever vaccine. CDR3s include the opening cysteine and the closing phenylalanine or tryptophan. D genes are given only for firm matches. Not every row has a clone size; where given, it reads once, few, many or a size class.

few TRBJ2-5 - TRBV6-5 TGTGCCAGCGGTAACAGGGGCGGGATACAAGAGACCCAGTACTTC CASGNRGGIQETQYF
few TRBJ1-2 TRBD1 TRBV4-1 TGCGCCAGCAGCCAAGTACTCCGGACAGGGTCTAACTATGGCTACACCTTC CASSQVLRTGSNYGYTF
few TRBJ1-1 TRBD1 TRBV4-3 TGCGCCAGCAGCCAATGGGCCGGACAGGGAGGAGCTGAAGCTTTCTTT CASSQWAGQGGAEAFF
few TRBJ2-1 - TRBV5-6 TGTGCCAGCAGTGACAGCTACAATGAGCAGTTCTTC CASSDSYNEQFF
many TRBJ1-2 TRBD1 TRBV2 TGTGCCAGCACGGAGGGGGCGCGGGGCTACACCTTC CASTEGARGYTF
few TRBJ1-6 - TRBV20-1 TGCAGTGCTAGAGATATCCGCAGCCAGTCTAATTCACCCCTCCACTTT CSARDIRSQSNSPLHF
few TRBJ2-1 - TRBV3-1 TGTGCCAGCAGCCAAGAAGGCAGCGCCTACAATGAGCAGTTCTTC CASSQEGSAYNEQFF
- TRBJ2-5 - TRBV29-1 TGCAGCGTTGAAGGGGTAGGTCACCCCCTCCAAGAGACCCAGTACTTC CSVEGVGHPLQETQYF
- TRBJ2-3 TRBD2 TRBV11-2 TGTGCCAGCAGCTTAGGGTTAGCGGGGGACTACACAGATACGCAGTATTTT CASSLGLAGDYTDTQYF
few TRBJ1-1 - TRBV12-3/TRBV12-4 TGTGCCAGCAGACAGGTTTGGAACACTGAAGCTTTCTTT CASRQVWNTEAFF